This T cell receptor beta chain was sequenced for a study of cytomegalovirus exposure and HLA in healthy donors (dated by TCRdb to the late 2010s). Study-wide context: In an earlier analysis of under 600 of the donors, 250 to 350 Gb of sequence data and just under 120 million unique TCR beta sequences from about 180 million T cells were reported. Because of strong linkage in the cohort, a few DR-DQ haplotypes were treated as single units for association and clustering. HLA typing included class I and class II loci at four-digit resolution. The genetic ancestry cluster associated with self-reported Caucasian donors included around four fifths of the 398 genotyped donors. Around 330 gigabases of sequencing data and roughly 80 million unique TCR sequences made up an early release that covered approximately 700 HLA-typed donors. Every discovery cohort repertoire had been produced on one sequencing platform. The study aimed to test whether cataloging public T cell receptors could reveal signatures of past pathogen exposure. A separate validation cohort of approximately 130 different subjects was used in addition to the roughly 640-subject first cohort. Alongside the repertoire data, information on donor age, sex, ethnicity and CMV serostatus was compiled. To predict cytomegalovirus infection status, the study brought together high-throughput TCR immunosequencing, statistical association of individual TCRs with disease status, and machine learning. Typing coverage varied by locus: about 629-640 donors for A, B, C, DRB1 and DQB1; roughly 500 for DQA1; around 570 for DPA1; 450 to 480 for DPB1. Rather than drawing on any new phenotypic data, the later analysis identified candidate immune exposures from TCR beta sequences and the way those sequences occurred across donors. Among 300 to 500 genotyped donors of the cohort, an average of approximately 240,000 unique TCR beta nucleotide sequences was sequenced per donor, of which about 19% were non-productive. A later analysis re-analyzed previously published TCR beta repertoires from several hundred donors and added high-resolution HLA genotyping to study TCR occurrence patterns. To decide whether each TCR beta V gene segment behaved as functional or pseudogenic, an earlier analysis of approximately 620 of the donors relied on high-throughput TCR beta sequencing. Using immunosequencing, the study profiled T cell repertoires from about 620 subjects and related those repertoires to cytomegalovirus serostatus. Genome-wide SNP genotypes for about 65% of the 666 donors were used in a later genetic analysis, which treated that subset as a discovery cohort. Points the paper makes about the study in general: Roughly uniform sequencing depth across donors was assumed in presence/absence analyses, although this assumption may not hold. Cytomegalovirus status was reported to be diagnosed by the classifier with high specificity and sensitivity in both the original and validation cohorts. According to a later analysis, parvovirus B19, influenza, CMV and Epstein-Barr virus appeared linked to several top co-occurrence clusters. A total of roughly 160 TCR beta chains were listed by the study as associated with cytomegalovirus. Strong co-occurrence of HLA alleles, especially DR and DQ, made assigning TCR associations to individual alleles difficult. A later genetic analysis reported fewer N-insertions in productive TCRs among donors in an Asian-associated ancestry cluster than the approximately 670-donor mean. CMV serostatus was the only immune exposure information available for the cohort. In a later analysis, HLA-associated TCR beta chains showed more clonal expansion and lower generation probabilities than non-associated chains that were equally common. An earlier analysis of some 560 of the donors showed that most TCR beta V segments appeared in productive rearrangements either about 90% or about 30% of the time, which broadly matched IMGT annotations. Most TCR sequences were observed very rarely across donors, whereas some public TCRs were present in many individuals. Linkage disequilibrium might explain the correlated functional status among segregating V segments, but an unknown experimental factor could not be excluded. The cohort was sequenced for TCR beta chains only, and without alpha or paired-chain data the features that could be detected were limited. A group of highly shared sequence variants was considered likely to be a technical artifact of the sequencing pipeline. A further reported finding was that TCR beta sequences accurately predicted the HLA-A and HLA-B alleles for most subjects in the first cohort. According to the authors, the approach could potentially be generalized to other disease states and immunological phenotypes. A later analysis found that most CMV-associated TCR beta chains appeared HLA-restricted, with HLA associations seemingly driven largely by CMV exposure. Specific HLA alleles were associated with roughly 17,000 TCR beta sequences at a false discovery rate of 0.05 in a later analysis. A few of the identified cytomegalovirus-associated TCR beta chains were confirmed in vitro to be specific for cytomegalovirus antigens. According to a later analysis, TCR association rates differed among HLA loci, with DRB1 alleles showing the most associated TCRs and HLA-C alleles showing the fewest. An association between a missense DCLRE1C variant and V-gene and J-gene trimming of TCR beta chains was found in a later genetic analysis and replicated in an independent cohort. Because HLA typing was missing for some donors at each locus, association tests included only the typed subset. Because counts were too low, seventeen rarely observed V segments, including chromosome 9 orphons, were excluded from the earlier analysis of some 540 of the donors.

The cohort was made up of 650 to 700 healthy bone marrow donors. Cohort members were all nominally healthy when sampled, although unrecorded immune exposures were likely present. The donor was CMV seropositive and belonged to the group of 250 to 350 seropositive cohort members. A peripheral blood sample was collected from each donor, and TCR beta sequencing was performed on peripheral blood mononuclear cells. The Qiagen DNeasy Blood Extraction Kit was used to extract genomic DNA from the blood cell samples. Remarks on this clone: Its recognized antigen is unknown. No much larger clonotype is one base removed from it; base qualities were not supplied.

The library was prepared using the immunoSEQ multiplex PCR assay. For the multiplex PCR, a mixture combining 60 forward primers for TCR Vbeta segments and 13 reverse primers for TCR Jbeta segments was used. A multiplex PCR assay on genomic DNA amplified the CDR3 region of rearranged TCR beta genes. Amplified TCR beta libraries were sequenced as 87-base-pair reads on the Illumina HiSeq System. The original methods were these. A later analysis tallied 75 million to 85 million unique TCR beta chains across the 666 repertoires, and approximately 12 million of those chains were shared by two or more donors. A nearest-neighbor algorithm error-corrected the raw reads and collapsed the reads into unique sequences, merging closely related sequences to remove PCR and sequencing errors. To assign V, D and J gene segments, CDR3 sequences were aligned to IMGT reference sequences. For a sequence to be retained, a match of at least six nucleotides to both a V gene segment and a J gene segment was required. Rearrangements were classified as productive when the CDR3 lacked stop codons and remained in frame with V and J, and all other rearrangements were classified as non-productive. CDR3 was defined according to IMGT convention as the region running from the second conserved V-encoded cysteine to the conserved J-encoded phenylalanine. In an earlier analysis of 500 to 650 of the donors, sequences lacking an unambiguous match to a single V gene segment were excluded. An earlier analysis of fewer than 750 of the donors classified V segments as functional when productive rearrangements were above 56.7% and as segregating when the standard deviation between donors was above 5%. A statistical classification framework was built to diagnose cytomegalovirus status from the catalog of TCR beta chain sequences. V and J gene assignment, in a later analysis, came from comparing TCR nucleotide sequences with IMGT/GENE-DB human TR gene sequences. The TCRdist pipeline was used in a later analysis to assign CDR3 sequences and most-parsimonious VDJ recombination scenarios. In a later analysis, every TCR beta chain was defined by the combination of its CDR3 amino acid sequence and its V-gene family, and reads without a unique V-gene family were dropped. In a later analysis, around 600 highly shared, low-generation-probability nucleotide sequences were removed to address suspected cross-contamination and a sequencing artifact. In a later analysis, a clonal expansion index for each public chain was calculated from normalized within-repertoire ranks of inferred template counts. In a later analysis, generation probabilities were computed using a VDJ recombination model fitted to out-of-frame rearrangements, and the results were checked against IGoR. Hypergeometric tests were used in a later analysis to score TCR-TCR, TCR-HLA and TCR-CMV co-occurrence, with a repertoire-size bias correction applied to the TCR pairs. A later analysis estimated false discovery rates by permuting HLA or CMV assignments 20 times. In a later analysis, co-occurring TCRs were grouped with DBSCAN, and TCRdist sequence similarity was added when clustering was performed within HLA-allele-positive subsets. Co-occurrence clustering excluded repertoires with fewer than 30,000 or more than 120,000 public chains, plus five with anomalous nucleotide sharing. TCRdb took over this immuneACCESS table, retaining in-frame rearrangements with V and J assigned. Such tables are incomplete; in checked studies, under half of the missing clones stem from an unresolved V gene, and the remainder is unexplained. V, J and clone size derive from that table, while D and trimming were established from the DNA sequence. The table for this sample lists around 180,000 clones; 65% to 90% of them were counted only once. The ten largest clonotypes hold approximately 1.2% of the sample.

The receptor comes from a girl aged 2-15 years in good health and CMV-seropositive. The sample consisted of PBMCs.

The nucleotide sequence reads TGTGCCAGCATGAGAATTAGCAATCAGCCCCAGCATTTT. Its translation reads: CASMRISNQPQHF. The chain links TRBV2 with TRBJ1-5; the D gene identity is not certain. The CDR3, from cysteine to phenylalanine, totals 13 residues. The retained sequence is limited to the CDR3, 39 bases, with the frame set at the first base. Trimming takes 7 bases from V and 0 bases from J, and the germline ends sit 7 bases apart. The germline V gene encodes CDR1 SNHLY and CDR2 FYNNEI.